Listed here are 13 T cell receptor beta chains from one sample, sequenced in a study of cytomegalovirus exposure and HLA in healthy donors. This PCR relied on a set of 60 Vbeta primers and 13 Jbeta primers. Profiled with immunoSEQ multiplex PCR; TCRdb holds only in-frame clones, not every one. The table has some 67,000 clones, approximately 90% seen once; the top ten hold 9.5% to 13%. The specimen sequenced was PBMCs. These receptors were obtained from a woman aged 25-40 years in good health and CMV-seropositive.

This chain joins TRBV5-1 and TRBJ2-1; 14 bases align to TRBD2. From germline, CDR1 is SGHRS and CDR2 YFSETQ. With V trimmed by 4 bases and J by 6 bases, 3 bases remained unmatched. The CDR3 extends over 15 amino acids. The CDR3 region is CASSATSGRVNEQFF. DNA for the CDR3: TGCGCCAGCAGCGCGACTAGCGGGAGGGTCAATGAGCAGTTCTTC.

CDR3 protein: CASSLGGRGAETQYF. The CDR3 bases are TGTGCCAGCAGCTTAGGAGGGAGGGGCGCGGAGACCCAGTACTTC. The V call is TRBV7-7, the J call TRBJ2-5, with TRBD2 identical over 7 bases. From germline, CDR1 is SSHAT and CDR2 FNYEAQ (reference sequence). V lost 1 base, J lost 5 bases, and 7 bases stayed unmatched. The CDR3 totals 15 residues.

The V gene is TRBV19, the J gene TRBJ2-1, with 14 bases identical to TRBD2. The germline V gene encodes CDR1 LNHDA and CDR2 SQIVND (reference sequence). V dropped 6 bases and J dropped 4; count of bases not matched to a gene: 2. The CDR3 runs 15 residues. The CDR3 protein is CASRRLAGGYNEQFF. In DNA form, the CDR3 reads TGTGCCAGTAGGCGACTAGCGGGAGGGTACAATGAGCAGTTCTTC.

The chain combines TRBV9 with TRBJ1-1, with D perhaps TRBD1 (6 bases). V was pared by 5 bases and J by 3 bases, with 14 bases between. The CDR3 extends over 14 amino acids. CDR1 and CDR2 (germline): SGDLS, YYNGEE. CDR3 residues: CASSAQGQYTEAFF. The CDR3 region has the DNA TGTGCCAGCAGTGCCCAGGGGCAATACACTGAAGCTTTCTTT. The whole variable domain, filled in from reference TRBV9 and TRBJ1-1, reads DSGVTQTPKHLITATGQRVTLRCSPRSGDLSVYWYQQSLDQGLQFLIQYYNGEERAKGNILERFSAQQFPDLHSELNLSSLELGDSALYFCASSAQGQYTEAFFGQGTRLTVV.

The chain couples TRBV18 to TRBJ2-7; 9 bases map to TRBD2. The CDR3 extends over 16 amino acids. V was clipped by 8 bases and J by 1 base; unmatched bases: 12. The germline CDR1 and CDR2 sequences are KGHSH and LQKENI. The CDR3 reads CASTRPGGRGSYEQYF. DNA of the CDR3: TGTGCCAGCACCCGGCCGGGCGGGAGGGGATCCTACGAGCAGTACTTC.

The V and J genes are TRBV19 and TRBJ2-5; TRBD2 matches 10 bases. Germline trimming cut 5 bases from V and 4 bases from J; bases unmatched to any gene: 7. The CDR3 consists of 15 residues. Germline V gene lookup returns CDR1 LNHDA and CDR2 SQIVND (reference sequence). CDR3 DNA: TGTGCCAGTAGTTTTCACTTAGCGGGAGGAGAGACCCAGTACTTC. Its translation is CASSFHLAGGETQYF.

The chain is built from TRBV6-5 and TRBJ2-7; 8 bases match TRBD2. The CDR3 runs to 14 residues. Looked up from germline, CDR1 is MNHEY and CDR2 is SVGAGI. The trim removed 5 bases at V and 5 bases at J, leaving 8 bases unmatched. The CDR3 nucleotides are TGTGCCAGCAGTCCGGCCGGGGGGGTCCACGAGCAGTACTTC. This translates into CASSPAGGVHEQYF.

CDR3 sequence (DNA): TGTGCCAGCAGCCCATCCTGGACAGGGGGACCCTACGAGCAGTACTTC. This translates into CASSPSWTGGPYEQYF. The V gene is TRBV11-1, the J gene TRBJ2-7; 10 bases are shared with TRBD1. The CDR3 runs to 16 residues. Germline V lookup: CDR1 SGHAT, CDR2 FQDESV (reference sequence). V dropped 5 bases and J dropped 2; count of bases not matched to a gene: 9.

V gene TRBV29-1 combines with J gene TRBJ2-6; unclear D gene. This CDR3 contains 14 residues. V was trimmed by 5 bases and J by 4 bases, leaving 12 bases between them. Germline assignment: CDR1 SQVTM and CDR2 ANQGSEA. For the CDR3, the DNA is TGCAGCGTTATGACGGTGAGGGGGGCCAACGTCCTGACTTTC. It encodes CSVMTVRGANVLTF.

This chain uses TRBV25-1 with TRBJ2-1; TRBD2 is a possible D gene (5 bases). The CDR3 has 15 residues. V was shortened by 3 bases and J by 9 bases, with 18 bases between the two germline ends. CDR1 MGHDK and CDR2 SYGVNS come from the germline V gene. CDR3 DNA sequence: TGTGCCAGCAGTGACCTAAAACCCCGGAGGTCTGAGCAGTTCTTC. Encoded protein: CASSDLKPRRSEQFF.

There are a few counts of this clone. The genes are TRBV16 and TRBJ1-1, with D perhaps matching TRBD1 (6 bases). The germline gives CDR1 KGHSY, CDR2 FQNENV. V was trimmed by 2 bases and J by 6 bases, leaving 13 bases between them. CDR3 length: 14 amino acids. The CDR3 is CASSQEGERAEAFF. CDR3 coding DNA: TGTGCCAGCAGCCAAGAGGGGGAGAGGGCTGAAGCTTTCTTT.

This chain uses TRBV6-5 with TRBJ2-5, with 8 bases lining up with TRBD2. The V gene end was trimmed by 5 bases and the J gene end by 4 bases; junction bases not matched to a gene: 9. The CDR3 runs 15 residues. Germline V gene data show CDR1 as MNHEY and CDR2 as SVGAGI. CDR3 sequence reads: CASSQQTSAIETQYF. The CDR3 bases are TGTGCCAGCAGTCAGCAGACTAGCGCGATAGAGACCCAGTACTTC.

The CDR3 is CASSWTVNTEAFF. The CDR3 DNA is TGTGCCAGCAGTTGGACAGTGAACACTGAAGCTTTCTTT. The rearrangement joins TRBV27 to TRBJ1-1; D is possibly TRBD1 (6 bases). The CDR3 has 13 amino acids. Germline V lookup: CDR1 MNHEY, CDR2 SMNVEV (reference sequence). The V gene lost 4 bases and the J gene lost 0 bases, with 6 bases spanning the gap.